This TCR beta chain comes out of a study of Ad26.COV2.S vaccination and SARS-CoV-2 variants. Study context: Donor was in the COV1001 Ad26.COV2.S trial arm. General study results and limits: Responses of spike-specific T cells (both CD8+ and CD4+) reportedly showed substantial breadth after vaccination.

As regards this clone: Its specificity is unknown.

The CDR3 has 15 residues. Trimming took off 3 bases at V and 0 bases at J, with 10 bases between the two ends. The germline V gene has CDR1 SGHTS and CDR2 YDEGEE. This table comes from immunoSEQ multiplex PCR, and its TCRdb copy is limited to in-frame clones, with some not included. Of 450,000 to 550,000 clones listed, 89% are singletons. Sample treatment: 15 to 20 received Ad26.COV2.S at low or high dose, single or two shots; 5 received placebo; per-sample allocation not given. Collection of samples fell on day 63 after the first vaccine or placebo injection. The donor's status was that of an adult aged 18-55 years in Boston.

This receptor was obtained from a person between 18 and 59 years old who received the Ad26.COV2.S COVID-19 vaccine or a placebo. The input for sequencing was peripheral blood, taken in a trial of Ad26.COV2.S vaccine versus placebo. This rearrangement joins TRBV5-8 to TRBJ2-1; TRBD1 is a possible D gene (6 bases). The CDR3 is CASSSRGSSYNEQFF. CDR3 coding DNA: TGTGCCAGCAGCTCGAGGGGGAGCTCCTACAATGAGCAGTTCTTC.